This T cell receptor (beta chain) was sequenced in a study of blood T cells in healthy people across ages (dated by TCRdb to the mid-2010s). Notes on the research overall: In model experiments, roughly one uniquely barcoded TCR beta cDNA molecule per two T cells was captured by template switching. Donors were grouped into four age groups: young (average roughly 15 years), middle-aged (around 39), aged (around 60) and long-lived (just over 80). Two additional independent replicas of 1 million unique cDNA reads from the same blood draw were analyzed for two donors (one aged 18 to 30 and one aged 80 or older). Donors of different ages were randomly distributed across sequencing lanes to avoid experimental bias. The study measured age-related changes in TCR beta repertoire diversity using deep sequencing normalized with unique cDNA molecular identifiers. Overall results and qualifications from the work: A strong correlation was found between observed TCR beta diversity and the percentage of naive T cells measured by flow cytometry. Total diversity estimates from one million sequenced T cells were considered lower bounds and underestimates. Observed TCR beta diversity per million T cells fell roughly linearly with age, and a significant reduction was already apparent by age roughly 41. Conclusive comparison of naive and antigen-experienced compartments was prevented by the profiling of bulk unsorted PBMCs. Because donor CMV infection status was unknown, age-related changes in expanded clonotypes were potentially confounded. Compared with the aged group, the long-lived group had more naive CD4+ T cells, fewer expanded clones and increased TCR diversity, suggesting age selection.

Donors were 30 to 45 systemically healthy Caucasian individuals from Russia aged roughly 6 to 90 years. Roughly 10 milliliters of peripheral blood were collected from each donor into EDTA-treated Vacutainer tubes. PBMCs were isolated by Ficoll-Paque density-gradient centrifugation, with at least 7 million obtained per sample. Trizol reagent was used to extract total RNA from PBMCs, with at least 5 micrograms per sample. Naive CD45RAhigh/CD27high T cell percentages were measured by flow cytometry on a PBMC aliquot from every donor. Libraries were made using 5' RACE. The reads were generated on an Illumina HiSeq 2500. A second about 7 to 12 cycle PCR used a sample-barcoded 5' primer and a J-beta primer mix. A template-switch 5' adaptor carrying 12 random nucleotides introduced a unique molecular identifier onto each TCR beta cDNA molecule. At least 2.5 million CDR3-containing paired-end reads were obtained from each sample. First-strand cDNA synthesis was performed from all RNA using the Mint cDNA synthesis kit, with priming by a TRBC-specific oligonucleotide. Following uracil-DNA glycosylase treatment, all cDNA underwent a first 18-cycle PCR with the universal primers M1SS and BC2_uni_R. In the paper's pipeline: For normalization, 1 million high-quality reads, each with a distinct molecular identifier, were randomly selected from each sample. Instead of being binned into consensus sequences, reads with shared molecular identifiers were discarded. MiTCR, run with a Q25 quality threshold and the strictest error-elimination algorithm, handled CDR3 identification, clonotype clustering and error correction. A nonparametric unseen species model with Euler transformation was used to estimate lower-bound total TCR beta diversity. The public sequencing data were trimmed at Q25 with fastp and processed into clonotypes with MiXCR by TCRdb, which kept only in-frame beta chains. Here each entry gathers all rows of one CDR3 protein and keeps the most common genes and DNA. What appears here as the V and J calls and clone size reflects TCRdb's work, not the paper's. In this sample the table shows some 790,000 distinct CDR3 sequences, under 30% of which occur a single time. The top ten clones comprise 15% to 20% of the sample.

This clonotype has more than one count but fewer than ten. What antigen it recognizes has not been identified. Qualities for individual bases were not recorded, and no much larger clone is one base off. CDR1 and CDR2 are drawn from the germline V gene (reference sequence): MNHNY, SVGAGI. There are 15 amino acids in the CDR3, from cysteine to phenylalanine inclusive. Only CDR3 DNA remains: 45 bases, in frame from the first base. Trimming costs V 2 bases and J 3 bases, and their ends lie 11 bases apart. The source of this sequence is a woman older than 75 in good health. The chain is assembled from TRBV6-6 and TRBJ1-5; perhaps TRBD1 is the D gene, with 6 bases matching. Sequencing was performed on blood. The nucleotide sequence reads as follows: TGTGCCAGCAGTTACGGGGGGCGAGACAATCAGCCCCAGCATTTT. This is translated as CASSYGGRDNQPQHF.